One TCR beta chain is described in this entry. Its target is not known. The data derive from a study of response to subunit inactivated influenza vaccine. Study findings and constraints: Only a handful of new T cells, the authors suggested, are recruited with each seasonal influenza vaccination.

TCRdb ran MiXCR on the RT-PCR reads and lists one entry per CDR3 protein. The repertoire includes 400,000 to 650,000 distinct CDR3 sequences, around 7.7% of them detected once, and under 15% sits in the top ten. Germline values: CDR1 SGHRS, CDR2 YFSETQ. Trimming took 4 bases from V and 4 from J, leaving 18 bases between them. The CDR3 loop spans 16 amino acids. V is TRBV5-1 and J is TRBJ2-1, with D maybe TRBD1 (5 bases). This clonotype was sampled from a man in his fifties or sixties who received an inactivated influenza vaccine. This specimen was PBMCs from blood, taken about 24 months after vaccination. CDR3 sequence reads: CASSVAGASRYNEQFF. The CDR3 coding sequence is TGCGCCAGCAGCGTCGCTGGGGCTTCTAGGTACAATGAGCAGTTCTTC.